This T cell receptor (beta chain) was found in a study of shared clonotypes between healthy human individuals (dated by TCRdb to 2018 to 2020). Concerning the study at large: Two women and a few men aged 18 to 49 years were included in the cohort. Libraries were prepared and TCR repertoires were sequenced by different laboratories using diverse techniques, in order to increase sequencing depth and limit assay-specific biases. Per donor, leukapheresis produced somewhere between about 0.94 and 10 billion PBMCs. Per donor, three plates each were used for CD4 naive and CD4 memory, two for CD8 naive, and one for CD8 memory. To estimate repertoire size and how much clonotypes are shared between individuals, the study performed deep sequencing of blood TCR repertoires from a few healthy adults.

The research as a whole found: The genetic and exposure-history diversity represented was limited by the small number of donors. Naive subsets generally had larger estimated clonotype richness than memory subsets. Based on pairwise subsampling, the degree of clonotype sharing among donors was expected to be affected by sequencing depth. About 5% of naive CD4, 3% to 3.5% of naive CD8, around 2.3% of memory CD4, and about 0.4% of memory CD8 clonotypes were shared across a few donors. Compared with non-shared clonotypes, the clonotypes found in all four sorted-subset donors had higher generation probabilities. Even with the large sequencing depth, rarefaction of the sorted-subset datasets indicated that sequencing was incomplete. Sampling was limited to blood, and TCR repertoires in tissue likely differ from TCR repertoires in blood.

Donors were healthy HIV-negative adults with no recently reported acute infections or vaccinations. Every donor was a Caucasian adult living in Nashville, Tennessee, USA. CD4+ T cells were enriched by magnetic negative selection; naive cells were then positively selected on CD45RA, and the negative fraction formed the memory subset. Blood was collected by leukapheresis, and PBMCs were isolated by Ficoll-Histopaque density gradient centrifugation and then cryopreserved in liquid nitrogen vapor phase. Analytical flow cytometry was used to check the purity and quantity of each magnetically sorted T cell population. Each sorted fraction had its genomic DNA isolated and then quantified by UV absorbance on a Nanodrop 2000c. On this clone itself: Its antigen is unknown. Per-nucleotide qualities are absent, and no much larger clonotype sits a single base away.

Using the deep immunoSEQ assay, TCR CDR3 regions were amplified from genomic DNA by multiplex PCR. Extracted genomic DNA from each cell subset was spread evenly across all wells of several immunoSEQ 96-well plates, with each plate serving as a replicate. For sorted subsets, about 210 ng of genomic DNA, equivalent to 25,000 to 35,000 T cell genomes, went into each replicate PCR. Purified libraries were measured with a Qubit 3.0 fluorometer, size-checked on a Bioanalyzer 2100, and measured again with the KAPA Library Quantification kit. Each immunoSEQ 96-well plate was sequenced on its own single-read 150-cycle Illumina NextSeq 550 flow cell. The study's own analysis went as follows. Because the immunoSEQ output held only junctional sequences and lacked quality scores, the filtering could not match the filtering applied to full-length reads. Sequences were annotated with PyIR, a Python wrapper for IgBLAST v1.9, using IMGT germline references to assign V/J genes and CDR3. Reads were removed for weak V/J assignments (E-value above 1e-6), missing CDR3, stop codons, out-of-frame junctions, or ambiguous translated residues. V3J clonotypes were defined by identical inferred V gene, J gene, and CDR3 amino acid sequence. To compute the percentage overlap between repertoires, the number of shared unique clonotypes was divided by the size of the smaller repertoire. RTK rarefaction, the Chao1 estimator, and Recon v2.1 estimates of unobserved clonotypes were used to assess repertoire richness. Generation probabilities were computed with OLGA for all TCRbeta clonotypes obtained by the gDNA method from a few donors. TCRdb obtained this table from immuneACCESS and retained in-frame rearrangements with V and J assigned. These tables miss some clones; where compared with another copy, unresolved V genes account for less than half of the shortfall, and the remainder is unexplained. D and trimming were read from the DNA, whereas the V and J calls and clone size are those reported in that table. This sample is represented by approximately 1.4 million clones; around 98% of them were singletons. The top ten hold 0.4% to 0.45% of the sample.

The junction carries 9 bases between V and J, which are trimmed by 0 bases and 5 bases respectively. The CDR3 runs 14 residues from the cysteine to the phenylalanine. Here the CDR3 DNA is all that survives: 42 bases in frame from base 1. Based on the germline V gene, the CDR1 and CDR2 sequences are SGHRS and YFSETQ. The clonotype comes from a man aged 25-40 years in good health. The sequence joins TRBV5-1 to TRBJ2-1; a confident D gene designation cannot be given. Sequenced: naive CD4+ T cells sorted from blood. The cell subset or site label on this specimen signifies: CD45RA+ positively selected. The nucleotides read TGCGCCAGCAGCTTGGAGGCATCCAACAATGAGCAGTTCTTC. Translated, it gives CASSLEASNNEQFF.